Given below is one T cell receptor (beta chain) in context. Study processing details: Nucleated cell number was recorded as an estimate derived from reference gene primer amplification. The data were produced by immunoSEQ multiplex PCR, yet TCRdb's version contains in-frame clones alone and is incomplete. For V, J and clone size, that table is used; D and trimming come from the DNA. This sample yields over 350,000 clones, of which more than 75% are seen a single time; roughly 0.97% belongs to the top ten. These data come from a study of blood T cell repertoires in COVID-19. Germline loops: CDR1 SNHLY, CDR2 FYNNEI. V dropped 7 bases and J dropped 7 bases, with 19 bases sitting between them. The CDR3 is 14 residues long. The study recruited people aged about 18 to 95 years across some 23 US areas. Cohort allocation depended upon clinical history that participants reported.

The TCR originated in a woman aged 25 to 39 with acute COVID-19. The sample consisted of PBMCs or T cells enriched from blood (not recorded which). V and J are TRBV2 and TRBJ1-2, with D possibly TRBD1 on 6 matching bases. The CDR3 protein is CASNTDRNLFGYTF. The CDR3 region has the DNA TGTGCCAGCAATACGGACAGAAACCTTTTTGGCTACACCTTC.